The next 23 T cell receptor beta chains were all read from a single sample in a study of T cells in Graves' hyperthyroidism and ophthalmopathy. There were TCR beta CDR3 regions amplified from RNA transcripts. Initially, a first-round RT-PCR of the TCR CDR3 employed the HTBI primer set. TCRdb independently ran MiXCR on the multiplex PCR reads; one entry per CDR3 protein. The table has 300,000 to 350,000 distinct CDR3 sequences, roughly 17% seen once. Material: blood. Receptor source: a man aged 25 to 40 with Graves' hyperthyroidism.

This clonotype was observed many times. The J gene is TRBJ2-7, the V gene TRBV6-5, with unresolved D. The CDR3 sequence is 15 residues long. Looked up from germline, CDR1 is MNHEY and CDR2 is SVGAGI. Trimming removed 0 bases from V and 2 bases from J, with 11 bases in between. The CDR3 reads CASSYSTSATYEQYF. The CDR3 bases are TGTGCCAGCAGTTACTCGACTTCAGCGACCTACGAGCAGTACTTC.

The rearrangement links TRBV13 to TRBJ1-6, with 7 bases aligning to TRBD1. V was clipped by 3 bases and J by 8 bases; unmatched bases: 4. Germline assignment: CDR1 PRHDT and CDR2 FYEKMQ (reference sequence). The CDR3 extends over 14 amino acids. CDR3: CASSFDRVDSPLHF. The CDR3 coding sequence is TGTGCCAGCAGCTTCGACAGGGTGGATTCACCCCTCCACTTT. The whole variable domain, filled in from reference TRBV13 and TRBJ1-6, reads AAGVIQSPRHLIKEKRETATLKCYPIPRHDTVYWYQQGPGQDPQFLISFYEKMQSDKGSIPDRFSAQQFSDYHSELNMSSLELGDSALYFCASSFDRVDSPLHFGNGTRLTVT.

There are a few counts of this clonotype. This chain uses TRBV28 with TRBJ1-2, with 7 bases matching TRBD1. The length of the CDR3 is 15 residues. CDR1 is MDHEN and CDR2 is SYDVKM in the germline V gene. With 4 bases clipped from V and 4 bases from J, the junction kept 9 bases outside the gene matches. This CDR3 reads CASSYGAGQTYGYTF. Here the CDR3 DNA reads TGTGCCAGCAGTTATGGTGCGGGACAGACCTATGGCTACACCTTC.

Concerning this clonotype: One end of the junction fails to match germline, which may point to a read error. This chain links TRBV7-2 with TRBJ2-5, with D possibly TRBD2 on 7 matching bases. Germline loops: CDR1 SGHTA, CDR2 FQGNSA. This CDR3 is built from 17 residues. CDR3 in DNA: TGTGCCAGCAGCTTAAATGGGGGAGGGGGGCGACAAGAGGCCCAGTACTTC. It translates to CASSLNGGGGRQEAQYF.

This clonotype was recorded at least ten times. The chain links TRBV6-5 to TRBJ2-5; 11 bases fit TRBD1. Per germline, CDR1 MNHEY and CDR2 SVGAGI. With 2 bases clipped from V and 3 bases from J, the junction kept 5 bases outside the gene matches. The CDR3 spans 16 residues. CDR3 region: CASSYRWDRGEETQYF. The CDR3, as DNA: TGTGCCAGCAGTTACCGATGGGACAGGGGGGAAGAGACCCAGTACTTC.

The chain recombines TRBV4-1 with TRBJ2-7; D is undetermined. There are 14 residues in the CDR3. Trimming stripped 0 bases from V and 0 bases from J, with 6 bases between. The germline V gene encodes CDR1 MGHRA and CDR2 YSYEKL. As DNA, the CDR3 is TGCGCCAGCAGCCAAGATAAGGGCTCCTACGAGCAGTACTTC. Its translation is CASSQDKGSYEQYF.

There are many counts of this clonotype. V usage is TRBV3-1 and J usage is TRBJ1-1, with 8 bases lining up with TRBD1. CDR1 is LGHDT, CDR2 YNNKEL, per germline (reference sequence). CDR3 size: 13 residues. Trimming cost V 9 bases and J 2 bases; bases outside gene matches: 5. The CDR3 bases are TGTGCCAGTTCACAGGGGGGTAACACTGAAGCTTTCTTT. Translated: CASSQGGNTEAFF.

Ten or more counts support this clonotype. This chain connects TRBV30 to TRBJ2-1; 8 bases fit TRBD2. This CDR3 contains 14 residues. V lost 4 bases and J lost 3; bases outside the gene matches: 5. CDR1 and CDR2 (germline): GTSNPN, SVGIG (reference sequence). The CDR3 loop reads CAWNSAGGYNEQFF. The CDR3 region has the DNA TGTGCCTGGAATTCGGCGGGAGGCTACAATGAGCAGTTCTTC.

The table lists this clonotype with many counts. For the CDR3, the DNA is TGTGCCAGCAGTATGGCCGGGGAGCTGTTTTTT. This sequence encodes CASSMAGELFF. The chain links TRBV2 to TRBJ2-2; D is unclear. The CDR3 runs to 11 residues. V dropped 5 bases and J dropped 6 bases, with 4 bases sitting between them. Germline CDR1 SNHLY, CDR2 FYNNEI.

This clonotype occurred many times. The chain combines TRBV12-3 or TRBV12-4 with TRBJ1-2; weak D call: TRBD1 (5 bases). V dropped 0 bases and J dropped 1 base, with 12 bases sitting between them. This CDR3 region has 16 residues. The CDR3 reads CASSLARGNLNYGYTF. CDR3 DNA sequence: TGTGCCAGCAGTTTAGCCCGGGGCAATCTTAACTATGGCTACACCTTC.

There are many counts of this clonotype. This sequence joins TRBV2 and TRBJ1-5, with D possibly matching TRBD1 (6 bases). Germline CDR1 SNHLY, CDR2 FYNNEI. V shed 4 bases and J shed 7 bases, with 11 bases lying between them. The CDR3 covers 13 residues. The CDR3 reads CASSGQQGQPQHF. The CDR3 nucleotides are TGTGCCAGCAGTGGCCAACAGGGCCAGCCCCAGCATTTT.

Concerning this clonotype itself: Being one base from a much bigger clone, this may be a read error. This chain links TRBV30 with TRBJ2-2; possible D gene TRBD2, 6 bases. Per germline, CDR1 GTSNPN and CDR2 SVGIG (reference sequence). There are 14 residues in the CDR3. The chain's CDR3 is CAWNPGTGTGELVF. CDR3 sequence (DNA): TGTGCCTGGAACCCCGGGACTGGCACCGGGGAGCTGGTTTTT.

At least ten counts were recorded for this clonotype. In DNA form, the CDR3 reads TGCGCCAGCAGCCGAAGTGACGGGTTTTACGAGCAGTACTTC. Translating gives CASSRSDGFYEQYF. The rearrangement uses TRBV5-1 and TRBJ2-7; D is unresolved. The ends were cut back, 4 bases at V and 4 bases at J, with 15 bases in the middle. Germline lookup yields CDR1 SGHRS and CDR2 YFSETQ. This CDR3 is built from 14 residues.

This clonotype has a handful of counts. A much larger clone lies one base from this, so it may be a read error. The chain joins TRBV20-1 to TRBJ2-5; perhaps TRBD1 as D (6 bases). The CDR3 spans 16 residues. CDR1 and CDR2 from the germline V gene are DFQATT and SNEGSKA (reference sequence). The germline V and J ends were trimmed by 4 bases and 4 bases, with 22 bases remaining between them. CDR3 loop: CSATVLTPRGLETQYF. The CDR3, as DNA: TGCAGTGCTACCGTTCTCACCCCTAGGGGGTTAGAGACCCAGTACTTC.

This clonotype was seen only a few times. CDR3 DNA: TGCAGTGCTAGATTTGCTAGCGGGAGGGTTACTAGTGAGCAGTTCTTC. Translating it yields CSARFASGRVTSEQFF. The V gene is TRBV20-1, the J gene TRBJ2-1, with TRBD2 matching over 12 bases. Germline CDR1 is DFQATT and CDR2 is SNEGSKA (reference sequence). The CDR3 extends over 16 amino acids. V was clipped by 2 bases and J by 9 bases; unmatched bases: 11.

Ten or more counts support this clonotype. This chain uses TRBV5-1 with TRBJ2-5, with no clear D. The germline V gene encodes CDR1 SGHRS and CDR2 YFSETQ. The CDR3 length is 14 residues. Trimming stripped 4 bases from V and 5 bases from J, with 15 bases between. CDR3 DNA: TGCGCCAGCAGCCCCGATTCTGGAAGGGAGACCCAGTACTTC. Its protein product is CASSPDSGRETQYF.

V usage is TRBV7-2 and J usage is TRBJ1-2, with D hard to call. The V end lost 1 base, the J end lost 3 bases, and 6 bases lay between the germline ends. This CDR3 has 13 amino acids. Germline loops: CDR1 SGHTA, CDR2 FQGNSA. The chain's CDR3 is CASSLDMDYGYTF. The CDR3 DNA reads TGTGCCAGCAGCTTAGACATGGACTATGGCTACACCTTC.

Many counts were recorded for this clonotype. V gene TRBV28 combines with J gene TRBJ2-3; TRBD2 matches 8 bases. The length of the CDR3 is 15 residues. V lost 4 bases and J lost 2; bases outside the gene matches: 5. In germline, CDR1 is MDHEN, CDR2 SYDVKM. CDR3 DNA: TGTGCCAGCAGTTCGGGGGGGGACTCCACAGATACGCAGTATTTT. The encoded protein is CASSSGGDSTDTQYF.

In this sample, this clonotype turned up many times. One junction end does not reproduce the germline sequence, and a read error may be involved. This chain uses TRBV5-1 with TRBJ2-1; 8 bases line up with TRBD1. CDR3 length equals 15 residues. Germline lookup yields CDR1 SGHRS and CDR2 YFSETQ. CDR3 residues: CASSPDRGSYNEQFF. CDR3 in DNA: TGTGCCAGCAGCCCAGACAGGGGATCCTACAATGAGCAGTTCTTC.

The chain combines TRBV5-1 with TRBJ2-3; a weak D match, TRBD2 (5 bases). The CDR3 has 12 amino acids. The V and J ends lost 3 bases and 5 bases respectively, with 7 bases between them. Looked up from germline, CDR1 is SGHRS and CDR2 is YFSETQ. Written as DNA, the CDR3 is TGCGCCAGCAGCTCCGGGGAAGATACGCAGTATTTT. Protein product: CASSSGEDTQYF. Together with reference TRBV5-1 and TRBJ2-3, the CDR3 gives the full variable domain: KAGVTQTPRYLIKTRGQQVTLSCSPISGHRSVSWYQQTPGQGLQFLFEYFSETQRNKGNFPGRFSGRQFSNSRSEMNVSTLELGDSALYLCASSSGEDTQYFGPGTRLTVL.

The chain carries TRBV5-1 and TRBJ1-4; TRBD1 matches at 8 bases. This CDR3 spans 14 amino acids. V shed 4 bases and J 8 bases; nucleotides not matched to a gene: 7. In germline, CDR1 is SGHRS, CDR2 YFSETQ. The CDR3 bases are TGCGCCAGCAGCAGGACAGGGCTAGGCGAAAAACTGTTTTTT. It translates to CASSRTGLGEKLFF.

This clonotype came up many times. This chain connects TRBV29-1 to TRBJ1-2, with D possibly being TRBD1 (6 bases). V was clipped by 7 bases and J by 7 bases, with 13 bases between them. CDR1 and CDR2 from the germline V gene are SQVTM and ANQGSEA. CDR3 size: 11 residues. The CDR3 sequence: CSAGGGGGYTF. CDR3 DNA sequence: TGCAGCGCGGGGGGCGGAGGTGGCTACACCTTC.

This clonotype appeared a few times. The rearrangement links TRBV9 to TRBJ2-3, with D possibly matching TRBD2 (5 bases). The V end lost 0 bases, the J end lost 2 bases, and 13 bases lay between the germline ends. The CDR3 totals 16 residues. CDR1 is SGDLS and CDR2 is YYNGEE in the germline V gene. CDR3 residues: CASSVGPSPHTDTQYF. For the CDR3, the DNA is TGTGCCAGCAGCGTAGGTCCTAGCCCTCACACAGATACGCAGTATTTT.